This T cell receptor (beta chain) was obtained from a study of T-cell memory formation after mild COVID-19 (dated by TCRdb to the early 2020s). Turning to the overall study: Most TCR sequence clusters were specific to one of the two donors. Two young, previously healthy adult volunteers made up the cohort, one male and one female. T-cell clones expanding and contracting after mild COVID-19 in two donors were tracked by longitudinal TCRalpha and TCRbeta repertoire sequencing.

V is reduced by 7 bases and J by 9 bases, leaving a spacing of 17 bases between them. The CDR3 runs 13 residues from the cysteine to the phenylalanine. Only CDR3 DNA remains: 39 bases, in frame from the first base. The germline V gene supplies CDR1 KGHDR and CDR2 SFDVKD. Remarks on this clonotype: Its recognized antigen is unknown. Nothing much larger sits one base from this clone, and base qualities are not available.

These reads were obtained on an Illumina NovaSeq 6000. TCRalpha and TCRbeta cDNA libraries were constructed by 5'RACE with constant-segment primers, with sample barcodes and unique molecular identifiers being introduced. RNA was extracted from every sample with Trizol reagent. Libraries were amplified in two PCR steps, with a second sample barcode and Illumina TruSeq adapters added in the second step. Sequencing of libraries was performed on an Illumina NovaSeq with 2 x 150 bp paired-end reads. In the paper's pipeline: With migec v1.2.7, reads were demultiplexed and then collapsed into UMI-guided consensus sequences. Using mixcr v2.1.11, UMI consensuses were aligned to TRA and TRB V and J templates and then assembled into clonotypes. Expanded or contracted clonotypes were those called significant by both edgeR and NoisET, with noise models trained on biological replicates. edgeR calls used a false discovery rate-adjusted p below 0.01 and a log2 fold-change threshold of 1. As an exploratory analysis of dynamics, PCA with hierarchical clustering was applied to max-normalized trajectories of the 1000 most abundant clonotypes. Each responding clone was given a CD4 or CD8 phenotype based on the CD4+ and CD8+ repertoires, which had been sequenced separately. Through fastp at Q25 and MiXCR, TCRdb rebuilt clones from the public reads, retaining in-frame beta chains. Entries that share a CDR3 protein sequence are merged under the most common genes and DNA. TCRdb assigned the V and J calls; the authors' analysis was not used. This sample is represented by some 600,000 distinct CDR3 sequences; roughly 17% of them were singletons. The top ten hold roughly 8% of the sample.

Results and caveats for the whole study, not just this receptor: The second-wave clones that peaked on day 37 were not confirmed to be SARS-CoV-2 specific. Only a couple of mild cases were covered by the study, and larger cohorts that include severe cases with pre-infection samples were considered necessary. Some responding clones were detected in pre-infection memory, suggesting pre-existing cross-reactive memory T cells joined the SARS-CoV-2 response. Contracting CD4+ clones appeared mostly in the CM and EM memory subsets, whereas CD8+ clones were enriched in EMRA. From day 15 to 85, contracting clones showed balanced CD4/CD8 phenotypes, whereas a second wave of clones that expanded from day 15 to 37 leaned towards CD4+.

Ficoll-Paque density gradient centrifugation was used to isolate PBMCs. The sequence is built from TRBV24-1 and TRBJ1-1; perhaps TRBD1 is the D gene, with 5 bases matching. The source of this sequence is an adult woman who had mild COVID-19 (a few samples of this study predate the infection). The sample titles of this study are shuffled in the database, so cell type and time point are left out; the donor was told from shared clones. The sample was PBMCs or a T cell subset sorted from them (not recorded which). The CDR3 protein: CATRLGATGKAFF. The DNA reads as follows: TGTGCCACCAGGCTGGGCGCAACAGGCAAAGCTTTCTTT.